This TCR beta chain was found in a study of T cell responses to AZD1222 COVID-19 vaccine. General study results and limits: Spike-wide vaccine-associated CD4 TCRs dominated at 160-218 and 743-854.

Method: immunoSEQ multiplex PCR; TCRdb's copy keeps in-frame clones and lacks some. Counted here are around 97,000 clones, roughly nine tenths occurring once; the ten biggest clones make up 45% to 55%. About this clone: Its cognate antigen is unknown.

The germline V and J ends were trimmed by 1 base and 4 bases, with 1 base remaining between them. This CDR3 comprises 12 residues. Germline CDR1 is MGHRA and CDR2 is YSYEKL. The chain is built from TRBV4-1 and TRBJ1-4, with D unresolved. The receptor was derived from an adult in good health. Sequenced material: peripheral blood, taken on day 0 of AZD1222 vaccination. The CDR3 region is CASSQVNEKLFF. The CDR3 coding sequence is TGCGCCAGCAGCCAAGTTAATGAAAAACTGTTTTTT.